The next 8 T cell receptor beta chains were all read from a single sample in a study of spatial heterogeneity in lung cancer (dated 2019 in TCRdb). The time point label, read with the paper, signifies: blood at routine non-recurrence follow-up after resection. For TCR sequencing, whole RNA was extracted from tumor and nontumor lung tissue, or from cryopreserved PBMC samples, and no cell sorting was done. Library method: 5' RACE. Sequencing relied on a NextSeq 500. Through fastp at Q25 and MiXCR, TCRdb rebuilt clones from the public reads, retaining in-frame beta chains. One record per CDR3 amino acid sequence lists the most common genes and DNA. In all, the sample holds about 120,000 distinct CDR3 sequences, and more than 10% of those were seen once. The leading ten clones occupy 15% to 20% of the sample. The source material was PBMCs, sampled at follow-up. The receptors originated from a male donor with early-stage non-small cell lung cancer.

The chain links TRBV29-1 to TRBJ2-5; 9 bases agree with TRBD1. The ends lost 6 bases at V and 5 bases at J; junction bases unmatched: 10. Germline V lookup: CDR1 SQVTM, CDR2 ANQGSEA. This CDR3 spans 14 amino acids. The CDR3: CSVEGQGFRETQYF. The CDR3 DNA reads TGCAGCGTCGAGGGACAGGGCTTCAGGGAGACCCAGTACTTC.

This clonotype was detected a few times. The chain couples TRBV20-1 to TRBJ2-5, with D unclear. Germline V lookup: CDR1 DFQATT, CDR2 SNEGSKA (reference sequence). Deletions cut 6 bases from V and 4 bases from J, with 15 bases between. This CDR3 comprises 13 residues. CDR3: CSARPGQPETQYF. The CDR3 DNA sequence: TGCAGTGCCAGACCTGGGCAACCAGAGACCCAGTACTTC.

This clonotype was recorded at least ten times. The chain has TRBV27 and TRBJ2-7; D is perhaps TRBD1 (6 bases). The CDR3 extends over 14 amino acids. V dropped 6 bases and J dropped 2 bases, with 14 bases sitting between them. Germline CDR1 MNHEY, CDR2 SMNVEV (reference sequence). Here the CDR3 DNA reads TGTGCCAGCAGCTGGACAGCGCCGACCTACGAGCAGTACTTC. Amino acids: CASSWTAPTYEQYF.

The CDR3 coding sequence is TGCAGTGCTAGTTCGACAGGGGATTCCTATGGCTACACCTTC. Its translation is CSASSTGDSYGYTF. The chain joins TRBV20-1 to TRBJ1-2; 8 bases match TRBD1. The CDR3 runs to 14 residues. The germline CDR1 and CDR2 sequences are DFQATT and SNEGSKA (reference sequence). J lost 4 bases, V lost 3 bases, and 7 bases had no gene match.

The CDR3 reads CASSTDRGRGNTIYF. The CDR3, as DNA: TGTGCCAGCAGTACCGACAGGGGGAGAGGAAACACCATATATTTT. The chain joins TRBV12-3 or TRBV12-4 to TRBJ1-3, with 9 bases lining up with TRBD1. The CDR3 contains 15 residues. The J segment lost 4 bases and the V segment lost 5 bases, leaving 6 bases of the junction unmatched.

The chain recombines TRBV6-6 with TRBJ1-1; 8 bases fit TRBD1. Trimming took 2 bases from V and 3 from J; bases not matched to a gene: 5. Looked up from germline, CDR1 is MNHNY and CDR2 is SVGAGI (reference sequence). The CDR3 loop spans 15 amino acids. This CDR3 is CASSYRGQGDTEAFF. The CDR3 DNA reads TGTGCCAGCAGTTACAGAGGACAGGGAGACACTGAAGCTTTCTTT.

The V gene is TRBV5-4, the J gene TRBJ1-1, with TRBD1 as a possible D gene (6 bases). There are 14 residues in the CDR3. Germline V gives CDR1 SGHNT, CDR2 YYREEE (reference sequence). V was shortened by 4 bases and J by 1 base, with 11 bases between the two germline ends. The chain's CDR3 is CASSADSRNTEAFF. As DNA, the CDR3 is TGTGCCAGCAGCGCGGACAGCCGGAACACTGAAGCTTTCTTT.

This clonotype was found a few times. The chain uses TRBV7-9 and TRBJ1-1; the D is unclear. Trimming left V 3 bases short and J 2 bases short, with 7 bases between. The CDR3 consists of 13 residues. Germline V gives CDR1 SEHNR, CDR2 FQNEAQ (reference sequence). This CDR3 reads CASSFTQNTEAFF. Here the CDR3 DNA reads TGTGCCAGCAGCTTTACGCAAAACACTGAAGCTTTCTTT.